These 28 T cell receptor beta chains were sequenced from one sample in a study of blood T cell repertoires in COVID-19. Here immunoSEQ multiplex PCR was the method, and the copy in TCRdb shows in-frame clones only, minus some. Altogether some 240,000 clones are present, more than 65% being singletons, with the ten largest covering roughly 3.6%. The sample was PBMCs or T cells enriched from blood (not recorded which). The receptors were sampled from a man aged 45-60 years who had recovered from COVID-19.

The chain recombines TRBV2 with TRBJ2-7; D is unresolved. This CDR3 has 16 amino acids. Germline V gene sequence: CDR1 SNHLY, CDR2 FYNNEI. V dropped 2 bases and J dropped 2 bases, with 16 bases sitting between them. CDR3 sequence reads: CASSELGPLVPYEQYF. The CDR3 bases are TGTGCCAGCAGTGAATTGGGCCCCCTTGTACCCTACGAGCAGTACTTC.

V usage is TRBV28 and J usage is TRBJ1-5, with 8 bases identical to TRBD1. From germline, CDR1 is MDHEN and CDR2 SYDVKM. The CDR3 is 17 amino acids. V gave up 4 bases and J gave up 5 bases; unmatched junction bases: 13. The CDR3 bases are TGTGCCAGCAGTTCACTTCGGACAGGGCGGGGGCATCAGCCCCAGCATTTT. Translated: CASSSLRTGRGHQPQHF.

The genes are TRBV9 and TRBJ1-1, with 10 positions matching TRBD1. Germline V CDR1 and CDR2: SGDLS, YYNGEE. The V and J ends lost 4 bases and 3 bases, in that order; junction bases with no gene match: 6. The CDR3 is made up of 15 amino acids. The CDR3 coding sequence is TGTGCCAGCAGCCCGGGACAGGGGTCCCACACTGAAGCTTTCTTT. It yields the protein CASSPGQGSHTEAFF.

The rearrangement links TRBV6-5 to TRBJ1-6, with D possibly matching TRBD1 (6 bases). Germline loops: CDR1 MNHEY, CDR2 SVGAGI. Trimming removed 6 bases at V and 8 bases at J, with 14 bases between. The CDR3 is 14 residues long. CDR3 sequence: CASSRRGADSPLHF. The CDR3 DNA follows: TGTGCCAGCAGCCGCAGGGGCGCCGATTCACCCCTCCACTTT.

The chain recombines TRBV5-5 with TRBJ2-6; 9 positions match TRBD1. Germline lookup yields CDR1 SGHKS and CDR2 YYEKEE (reference sequence). V shed 4 bases and J 0 bases; nucleotides not matched to a gene: 11. The CDR3 totals 19 residues. CDR3 DNA sequence: TGTGCCAGCAGCCCGCTCCCGGGACAGGGAATCTCTGGGGCCAACGTCCTGACTTTC. Its protein is CASSPLPGQGISGANVLTF. Together with reference TRBV5-5 and TRBJ2-6, the CDR3 gives the full variable domain: DAGVTQSPTHLIKTRGQQVTLRCSPISGHKSVSWYQQVLGQGPQFIFQYYEKEERGRGNFPDRFSARQFPNYSSELNVNALLLGDSALYLCASSPLPGQGISGANVLTFGAGSRLTVL.

This sequence joins TRBV11-2 and TRBJ1-2; D gene unclear. The CDR3 sequence is 16 residues long. The germline gives CDR1 SGHAT, CDR2 FQNNGV. V lost 1 base and J 9 bases, leaving 21 bases between the germline ends. The CDR3: CASSLVGREGPRSYTF. DNA of the CDR3: TGTGCCAGCAGCTTAGTAGGGAGGGAGGGCCCCCGAAGCTACACCTTC.

The chain has TRBV6-5 and TRBJ1-1; D is undetermined. This CDR3 contains 13 residues. Deletions cut 5 bases from V and 3 bases from J, with 10 bases between. CDR1 MNHEY and CDR2 SVGAGI come from the germline V gene. DNA for the CDR3: TGTGCCAGCAGTCGCGATCCCTACACTGAAGCTTTCTTT. It yields the protein CASSRDPYTEAFF.

The chain links TRBV7-9 to TRBJ2-5; 12 bases are shared with TRBD2. CDR1 and CDR2 (germline): SEHNR, FQNEAQ (reference sequence). This CDR3 spans 14 amino acids. The V gene end was trimmed by 6 bases and the J gene end by 5 bases; junction bases not matched to a gene: 4. The CDR3 coding sequence is TGTGCCAGCAGGACTAGCGGGAGTTCCGAGACCCAGTACTTC. It codes for CASRTSGSSETQYF.

The chain recombines TRBV27 with TRBJ1-1; TRBD1 is a possible D gene (5 bases). The germline CDR1 and CDR2 sequences are MNHEY and SMNVEV (reference sequence). The CDR3 has 12 amino acids. V dropped 6 bases and J dropped 1 base, with 6 bases sitting between them. The CDR3 reads CASRTGNTEAFF. In DNA form, the CDR3 reads TGTGCCAGCAGAACAGGGAACACTGAAGCTTTCTTT.

The V call is TRBV5-8, the J call TRBJ1-5, with TRBD1 as a possible D gene (5 bases). CDR1 is SGHTS, CDR2 YDEGEE, per germline. The CDR3 contains 14 residues. V shed 4 bases and J shed 3 bases, with 11 bases lying between them. The CDR3 nucleotides are TGTGCCAGCAGCCATGACAGTTCCAATCAGCCCCAGCATTTT. Translated: CASSHDSSNQPQHF.

This sequence joins TRBV7-3 and TRBJ2-5; 10 nucleotides line up with TRBD2. Germline CDR1 and CDR2: SGHTA and FQGTGA. The CDR3 extends over 19 amino acids. V shed 1 base, J shed 2 bases, and the junction held 13 bases outside the gene matches. For the CDR3, the DNA is TGTGCCAGCAGCTTAATCTCCACCCAGGTAGCGGGGGGTCAAGAGACCCAGTACTTC. Protein: CASSLISTQVAGGQETQYF.

This rearrangement joins TRBV11-1 to TRBJ1-2, with TRBD1 matching over 7 bases. The CDR3 spans 12 residues. Per the germline V gene, CDR1 is SGHAT and CDR2 is FQDESV (reference sequence). Trimming cost V 5 bases and J 7 bases; bases outside gene matches: 4. This CDR3 is CASSVYRGGYTF. In DNA, the CDR3 is TGTGCCAGCAGCGTATACAGGGGTGGCTACACCTTC.

The chain uses TRBV15 and TRBJ2-3, with D possibly being TRBD1 (6 bases). The CDR3 length is 14 residues. Germline-derived CDR1 and CDR2 are LNHNV and YYDKDF (reference sequence). V lost 0 bases, J lost 11 bases, and 15 bases lay in between. The CDR3 region is CATSRDIGPGEQYF. As DNA, the CDR3 is TGTGCCACCAGCAGAGATATAGGGCCAGGGGAGCAGTATTTT.

The chain recombines TRBV24-1 with TRBJ2-1, with TRBD2 matching 7 bases. V trimming: 5 bases; J trimming: 2 bases; junction bases outside the gene matches: 11. Per germline, CDR1 KGHDR and CDR2 SFDVKD. The length of the CDR3 is 17 residues. The DNA of the CDR3 is TGTGCCACCAGTGCTAGCGGCCTAATCCACCCCTACAATGAGCAGTTCTTC. The encoded protein is CATSASGLIHPYNEQFF.

The rearrangement uses TRBV7-2 and TRBJ2-7, with 10 bases lining up with TRBD1. Unmatched junction bases numbered 6, after V lost 2 bases and J lost 5 bases. Germline CDR1 reads SGHTA; CDR2 reads FQGNSA. This CDR3 is 15 amino acids long. This CDR3 is CASSLIRTGGNEQYF. The CDR3 nucleotides read TGTGCCAGCAGCTTAATCCGGACAGGGGGGAACGAGCAGTACTTC. Drawing the rest from reference TRBV7-2 and TRBJ2-7, the complete variable domain is GAGVSQSPSNKVTEKGKDVELRCDPISGHTALYWYRQSLGQGLEFLIYFQGNSAPDKSGLPSDRFSAERTGGSVSTLTIQRTQQEDSAVYLCASSLIRTGGNEQYFGPGTRLTVT.

The chain uses TRBV12-5 and TRBJ2-6, with D hard to call. CDR1 LGHNT and CDR2 FRNRAP come from the germline V gene. V lost 7 bases and J 0 bases, leaving 25 bases between the germline ends. The CDR3 is 20 residues long. CDR3 in DNA: TGTGCTAGTGAAGGCGGTAGCTCCTCAGTCCTCAACTCTGGGGCCAACGTCCTGACTTTC. It is translated as CASEGGSSSVLNSGANVLTF.

The J gene is TRBJ1-5, the V gene TRBV28; perhaps TRBD1 as D (5 bases). The germline V and J ends were trimmed by 10 bases and 2 bases, with 9 bases remaining between them. The germline gives CDR1 MDHEN, CDR2 SYDVKM. This CDR3 is built from 12 residues. In nucleotides, the CDR3 is TGTGCCATCAGAGGGGGCAATCAGCCCCAGCATTTT. Protein sequence: CAIRGGNQPQHF.

The chain uses TRBV11-2 and TRBJ2-2; 7 bases map to TRBD2. Per germline, CDR1 SGHAT and CDR2 FQNNGV. The CDR3 runs 14 residues. Trimming cost V 4 bases and J 8 bases; bases outside gene matches: 7. CDR3 amino acids: CASSSGGFPGELFF. CDR3 DNA: TGTGCCAGCAGCTCCGGGGGGTTCCCGGGGGAGCTGTTTTTT.

V usage is TRBV24-1 and J usage is TRBJ1-5; unclear D gene. V lost 2 bases and J lost 6, with 19 bases in between. Germline-derived CDR1 and CDR2 are KGHDR and SFDVKD. CDR3 length: 17 amino acids. The CDR3 spells CATSDSLGDLSAQPQHF. The CDR3, as DNA: TGTGCCACCAGTGATTCCCTCGGGGATTTATCGGCTCAGCCCCAGCATTTT.

J is TRBJ2-7 and V is TRBV3-1 (or the pseudogene TRBV3-2); TRBD1 might be the D (6 bases). The V and J ends lost 3 bases and 3 bases respectively, with 18 bases between them. This CDR3 has 16 residues. The germline V gene has CDR1 LGHDT and CDR2 YNNKEL (reference sequence). CDR3 sequence reads: CASSHRGGDRFYEQYF. The CDR3 bases are TGTGCCAGCAGCCATCGTGGGGGAGACAGGTTCTACGAGCAGTACTTC.

CDR3 sequence reads: CASSLQTGSYEQYF. DNA for the CDR3: TGTGCCAGTAGTTTACAGACAGGATCCTACGAGCAGTACTTC. The V and J genes are TRBV19 and TRBJ2-7; the D gene is possibly TRBD1 (6 bases). Trimming removed 5 bases at V and 1 base at J, with 12 bases between. This CDR3 is 14 amino acids long. Germline V CDR1 and CDR2: LNHDA, SQIVND (reference sequence).

The rearrangement uses TRBV11-2 and TRBJ2-7, with a tentative D call TRBD1 (5 bases). CDR1 is SGHAT and CDR2 is FQNNGV in the germline V gene. The CDR3 length is 14 residues. The V end lost 4 bases, the J end lost 1 base, and 11 bases lay between the germline ends. The CDR3 here is CASSSSDSSYEQYF. CDR3 coding DNA: TGTGCCAGCAGCTCAAGCGACAGTTCCTACGAGCAGTACTTC.

Only one count was recorded for this clone. The chain has TRBV11-3 and TRBJ2-7, with no clear D. The germline V gene encodes CDR1 SGHNT and CDR2 YENEEA. V dropped 6 bases and J dropped 2 bases, with 11 bases sitting between them. This CDR3 spans 13 amino acids. CDR3 residues: CASRPADTYEQYF. Written as DNA, the CDR3 is TGTGCCAGCAGGCCAGCCGACACCTACGAGCAGTACTTC.

The chain uses TRBV11-2 and TRBJ2-2, with a possible D match to TRBD2 (7 bases). This CDR3 has 17 residues. The germline V gene encodes CDR1 SGHAT and CDR2 FQNNGV. V gave up 5 bases and J gave up 6 bases, with 22 bases separating them. Here the CDR3 reads CASSPGGAARSSGELFF. As DNA, the CDR3 is TGTGCCAGCAGCCCGGGGGGCGCGGCTAGATCTTCCGGGGAGCTGTTTTTT.

The rearrangement joins TRBV3-1 (or the pseudogene TRBV3-2) to TRBJ2-7; D gene unclear. The V and J ends lost 7 bases and 2 bases respectively, with 15 bases between them. CDR3 size: 14 residues. Germline CDR1 is LGHDT and CDR2 is YNNKEL (reference sequence). The CDR3 is CASTKGVAPYEQYF. CDR3 in DNA: TGTGCCAGCACCAAAGGAGTAGCCCCCTACGAGCAGTACTTC.

This rearrangement joins TRBV6-5 to TRBJ1-1, with 7 positions matching TRBD1. Germline-derived CDR1 and CDR2 are MNHEY and SVGAGI. This CDR3 has 15 residues. J lost 1 base, V lost 4 bases, and 6 bases had no gene match. The CDR3: CASSSPRTGNTEAFF. DNA for the CDR3: TGTGCCAGCAGTTCACCTAGGACAGGGAACACTGAAGCTTTCTTT.

CDR3 sequence reads: CSLKTGQLTEAFF. CDR3 in DNA: TGCAGCCTAAAGACAGGGCAGCTCACTGAAGCTTTCTTT. The chain links TRBV29-1 to TRBJ1-1, with 7 bases identical to TRBD1. Germline CDR1 SQVTM, CDR2 ANQGSEA. The CDR3 is made up of 13 amino acids. The junction had 10 bases not matched to a gene; V was cut back by 8 bases and J by 4 bases.

V usage is TRBV7-3 and J usage is TRBJ2-3; 9 nucleotides agree with TRBD2. This CDR3 contains 19 residues. Trimming cost V 2 bases and J 0 bases; bases outside gene matches: 12. From germline, CDR1 is SGHTA and CDR2 FQGTGA. CDR3 DNA: TGTGCCAGCAGCTTATTTGATTATGCAAGCGGGGGGAGCACAGATACGCAGTATTTT. It codes for CASSLFDYASGGSTDTQYF.